These 2 T cell receptor beta chains originate from one sample sequenced in a study of blood T cell repertoires in COVID-19. The assay was immunoSEQ multiplex PCR, and TCRdb's table has in-frame clones only and misses some. The sample has about 77,000 clones; approximately 90% are singletons. Input material: peripheral blood. The source of these receptors is a woman at least 80 years old with acute or convalescent COVID-19.

The V gene is TRBV15, the J gene TRBJ1-4, with a possible D match to TRBD1 (6 bases). Trimming took 4 bases from V and 4 from J, leaving 10 bases between them. Germline V gene lookup returns CDR1 LNHNV and CDR2 YYDKDF (reference sequence). The CDR3 runs 14 residues. This chain's CDR3 is CATSTGAFNEKLFF. In nucleotides, the CDR3 is TGTGCCACCAGCACAGGGGCGTTTAATGAAAAACTGTTTTTT.

The rearrangement links TRBV4-1 to TRBJ2-1, with 13 bases identical to TRBD2. This CDR3 has 19 residues. Germline lookup yields CDR1 MGHRA and CDR2 YSYEKL. The V and J ends lost 0 bases and 0 bases, in that order; junction bases with no gene match: 5. The CDR3 protein is CASSQDETSGGSSYNEQFF. CDR3 DNA sequence: TGCGCCAGCAGCCAAGACGAGACTAGCGGGGGGAGCTCCTACAATGAGCAGTTCTTC.